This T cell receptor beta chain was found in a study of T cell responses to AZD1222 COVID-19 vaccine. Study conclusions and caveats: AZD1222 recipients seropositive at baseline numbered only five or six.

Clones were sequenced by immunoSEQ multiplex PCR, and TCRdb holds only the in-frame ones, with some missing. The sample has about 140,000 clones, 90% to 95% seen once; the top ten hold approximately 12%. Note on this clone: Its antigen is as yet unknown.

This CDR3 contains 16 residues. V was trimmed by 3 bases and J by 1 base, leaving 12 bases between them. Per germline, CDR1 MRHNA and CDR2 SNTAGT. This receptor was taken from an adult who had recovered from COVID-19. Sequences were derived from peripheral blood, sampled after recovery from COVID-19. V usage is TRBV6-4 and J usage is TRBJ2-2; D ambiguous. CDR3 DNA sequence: TGTGCCAGCAGTGATTCCCCCTCCAGGAACACCGGGGAGCTGTTTTTT. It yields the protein CASSDSPSRNTGELFF.